This T cell receptor (beta chain) is from a study of Ad26.COV2.S vaccination and SARS-CoV-2 variants. Study-level information: By the intramuscular route, Ad26.COV2.S was given once, or twice 56 days apart. Study findings and constraints: It was reported that spike-specific CD8+ and CD4+ T cell responses were substantially broad after vaccination. Vaccinated individuals (as opposed to placebo recipients) had higher spike-specific TCR breadth. Non-spike TCR breadth was similar in vaccine and placebo recipients.

Profiling relied on immunoSEQ multiplex PCR, and the TCRdb table lists in-frame clones only, not all of them. This sample has some 330,000 clones, with about 90% found just once. As concerns this clone: The antigen is undetermined.

The J segment lost 0 bases and the V segment lost 6 bases, leaving 5 bases of the junction unmatched. Germline CDR1 is SNHLY and CDR2 is FYNNEI. This CDR3 spans 15 amino acids. Indicated treatment: 15 to 20 received Ad26.COV2.S at low or high dose, single or two shots; several received placebo; per-sample allocation not given. The study sampled participants on day 63 after the first vaccine or placebo injection. This sample comprised peripheral blood, obtained in a trial of Ad26.COV2.S vaccine versus placebo. This sequence originates from a person between 18 and 60 years old who received the Ad26.COV2.S COVID-19 vaccine or a placebo. The chain links TRBV2 to TRBJ2-1; 7 nucleotides match TRBD1. CDR3 in amino acids: CASRLGQNSYNEQFF. The DNA for the CDR3 is TGTGCCAGCAGGTTGGGACAGAACTCCTACAATGAGCAGTTCTTC.